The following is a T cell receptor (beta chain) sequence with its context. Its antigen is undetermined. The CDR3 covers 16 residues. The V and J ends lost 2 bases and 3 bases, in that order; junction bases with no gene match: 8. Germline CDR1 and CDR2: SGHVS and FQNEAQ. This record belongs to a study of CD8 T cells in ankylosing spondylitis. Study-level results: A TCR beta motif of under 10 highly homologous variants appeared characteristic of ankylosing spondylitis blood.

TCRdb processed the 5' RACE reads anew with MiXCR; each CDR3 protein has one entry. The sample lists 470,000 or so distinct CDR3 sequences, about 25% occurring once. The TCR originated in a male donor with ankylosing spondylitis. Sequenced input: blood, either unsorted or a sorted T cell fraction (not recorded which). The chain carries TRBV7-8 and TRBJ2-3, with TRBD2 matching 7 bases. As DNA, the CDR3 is TGTGCCAGCAGCTTACTGGCGGGAGCTGATACAGATACGCAGTATTTT. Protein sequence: CASSLLAGADTDTQYF.